This TCR beta chain was obtained from a study of CD8+ T cells in alopecia areata. Reverse transcribed after extraction, RNA yielded cDNA as the sequencing template. Here immunoSEQ multiplex PCR was the method, and the copy in TCRdb shows in-frame clones only, minus some. Among some 100,000 clones listed, around 61% were seen once. The CDR3 contains 20 residues. Germline V gene data show CDR1 as SGDLS and CDR2 as YYNGEE. Trimming stripped 4 bases from V and 3 bases from J, with 28 bases between. This clone came up once. The clonotype comes from a human donor in good health. The chain has TRBV9 and TRBJ2-2, with D maybe TRBD2 (6 bases). Sequenced input: CD4+ T cells sorted from blood. For the CDR3, the DNA is TGTGCCAGCAGCAAGCGTCCGGGACTCCAAATCAGCAGTGACACCGGGGAGCTGTTTTTT. This sequence encodes CASSKRPGLQISSDTGELFF.